This T cell receptor (beta chain) stems from a study of CD8 T cells in ankylosing spondylitis. Study-wide results and caveats: Apparently characteristic of ankylosing spondylitis blood was a TCR beta motif (about 8 highly homologous variants).

V shed 5 bases, J shed 2 bases, and the junction held 8 bases outside the gene matches. The CDR3 runs 16 residues. Germline V gene data show CDR1 as MDHEN and CDR2 as SYDVKM. TCRdb used MiXCR to reprocess the 5' RACE reads, holding one entry per CDR3 protein. The repertoire holds about 200,000 distinct CDR3 sequences, with more than 5.5% as singletons. This clonotype was detected many times. Its cognate antigen is unknown. Input material: blood, either unsorted or a sorted T cell fraction (not recorded which). This chain joins TRBV28 and TRBJ2-3; 9 bases are shared with TRBD2. The TCR originated in a male donor with ankylosing spondylitis. CDR3 in amino acids: CASSKLSGRNTDTQYF. The CDR3 DNA is TGTGCCAGCAGTAAACTTAGCGGGAGAAACACAGATACGCAGTATTTT.